The TCR beta chain under discussion was sequenced for a study of human T cells and chemical hapten exposure. On the study more broadly: In the approximately 25-week study, patients were dosed weekly with diphenylcyclopropenone on the scalp throughout.

Attachment of unique molecular identifiers to individual cDNA molecules was performed in the library. Using its own MiXCR run on the RACE reads, TCRdb lists one record per CDR3 protein. The sample includes about 120,000 distinct CDR3 sequences, about 11% of them seen just once. Noted time point: patch test 3, about 24 weeks after DPC sensitization. As for treatment: therapeutic diphenylcyclopropenone sensitization with weekly scalp DPC. Findings and limits, study-wide: DPC sensitization did not alter TCRs above 1 in 1000 frequency.

This clonotype was counted many times. Its antigen is as yet unknown. Trimming pared 1 base from V and 6 bases from J, leaving 7 bases between. The CDR3 is made up of 12 amino acids. The V gene's germline CDR1 is DFQATT and CDR2 SNEGSKA (reference sequence). The chain employs TRBV20-1 and TRBJ2-4; D is unresolved. The specimen comprised whole blood, sampled in connection with sensitization to the hapten diphenylcyclopropenone (DPC). The receptor comes from a woman aged 50 to 60 with alopecia areata. Some clones in this sample may be carry-over from other donors' samples. CDR3 protein: CSARAGRNIQYF. CDR3 in DNA: TGCAGTGCTAGAGCGGGTCGAAACATTCAGTACTTC.